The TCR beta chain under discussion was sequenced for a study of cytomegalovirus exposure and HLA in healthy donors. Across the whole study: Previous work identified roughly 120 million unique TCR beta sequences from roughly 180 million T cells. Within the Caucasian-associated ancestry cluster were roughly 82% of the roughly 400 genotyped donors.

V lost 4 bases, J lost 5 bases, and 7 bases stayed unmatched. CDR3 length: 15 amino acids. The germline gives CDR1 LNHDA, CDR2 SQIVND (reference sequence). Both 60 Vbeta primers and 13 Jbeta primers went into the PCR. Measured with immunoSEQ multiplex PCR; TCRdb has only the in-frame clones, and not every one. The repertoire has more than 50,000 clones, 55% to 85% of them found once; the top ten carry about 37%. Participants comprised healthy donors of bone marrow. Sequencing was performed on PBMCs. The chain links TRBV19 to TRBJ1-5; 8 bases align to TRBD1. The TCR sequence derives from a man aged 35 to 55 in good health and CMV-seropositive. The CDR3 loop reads CASSRDGTGYQPQHF. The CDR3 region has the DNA TGTGCCAGTAGTAGAGATGGGACAGGATATCAGCCCCAGCATTTT.